This passage covers 32 T cell receptor beta chains from one sample sequenced in a study of blood T cells in healthy people across ages (dated by TCRdb to the mid-2010s). Libraries came from 5' RACE. Instrument used: Illumina HiSeq 2500. A second PCR of about 6 to 11 cycles was performed with a sample-barcoded 5' primer and a J-beta primer mix. TCRdb reran the public reads through fastp at Q25 and MiXCR, keeping productive beta chains. Each CDR3 protein appears once, grouped with its most common genes and DNA. This sample holds 700,000 to 950,000 distinct CDR3 sequences; about 42% were observed only once. 20% to 25% of the sample belongs to the ten largest clones. Sequencing was performed on blood. The receptors originated from a woman in her fifties or sixties in good health.

Of note for this clonotype: Sequence at one end of the junction differs from germline and may be a read error. The J gene is TRBJ2-1, the V gene TRBV6-4; 7 nucleotides align to TRBD1. This CDR3 has 15 residues. From germline, CDR1 is MRHNA and CDR2 SNTAGT. The CDR3 DNA follows: TGTGCCAGCAGCATCGCCGGGACAGACTACGATGAGCAGTTCTTC. Translation gives CASSIAGTDYDEQFF.

V is TRBV12-3 or TRBV12-4 and J is TRBJ2-3, with 8 bases matching TRBD2. The CDR3 has 13 amino acids. The V gene end was trimmed by 8 bases and the J gene end by 5 bases; junction bases not matched to a gene: 6. CDR3 nucleotide sequence: TGTGCCAGCCGAGCGGGGGTCATAGATACGCAGTATTTT. Protein product: CASRAGVIDTQYF.

This chain uses TRBV3-1 with TRBJ1-5, with D perhaps TRBD1 (5 bases). This CDR3 contains 16 residues. Trimming removed 0 bases at V and 1 base at J, with 10 bases between. CDR1 and CDR2 (germline): LGHDT, YNNKEL (reference sequence). CDR3 in DNA: TGTGCCAGCAGCCAAGATGGGGGGATAAGCAATCAGCCCCAGCATTTT. Translated, it gives CASSQDGGISNQPQHF.

This clonotype was seen ten or more times. This sequence joins TRBV10-3 and TRBJ2-7; the D call may be TRBD1 or TRBD2 (5 bases each). The CDR3 loop spans 11 amino acids. Germline CDR1 reads ENHRY; CDR2 reads SYGVKD. V lost 10 bases and J lost 5, with 12 bases in between. CDR3 DNA sequence: TGTGCCACCGCAGGGACCAACGAGCAGTACTTC. Its protein product is CATAGTNEQYF.

This clonotype has only a few counts. The chain uses TRBV20-1 and TRBJ2-1; 10 positions agree with TRBD2. This CDR3 spans 18 amino acids. CDR1 and CDR2 from the germline V gene are DFQATT and SNEGSKA (reference sequence). Germline trimming cut 3 bases from V and 0 bases from J; bases unmatched to any gene: 11. The CDR3 protein is CSASRGTSVDSSYNEQFF. CDR3 DNA: TGCAGTGCTAGTAGGGGGACTAGCGTGGATAGCTCCTACAATGAGCAGTTCTTC.

This clonotype was counted a few times. The gene calls are TRBV5-1 and TRBJ2-3; tentatively, D is TRBD1 or TRBD2 (5 bases each). With 0 bases removed from V and 4 bases from J, the gap between germline ends came to 9 bases. The CDR3 sequence is 14 residues long. CDR1 and CDR2 from the germline V gene are SGHRS and YFSETQ. As DNA, the CDR3 is TGCGCCAGCAGCTTGGCTGGGGACCCAGATACGCAGTATTTT. Its translation is CASSLAGDPDTQYF. The whole variable domain, filled in from reference TRBV5-1 and TRBJ2-3, reads KAGVTQTPRYLIKTRGQQVTLSCSPISGHRSVSWYQQTPGQGLQFLFEYFSETQRNKGNFPGRFSGRQFSNSRSEMNVSTLELGDSALYLCASSLAGDPDTQYFGPGTRLTVL.

There are a few counts of this clonotype. The J gene is TRBJ1-5, the V gene TRBV5-1; D gene uncertain. Trimming shortened V by 5 bases and J by 0 bases, and 12 bases separated the two germline ends. Germline V gene lookup returns CDR1 SGHRS and CDR2 YFSETQ. The CDR3 consists of 15 residues. In DNA form, the CDR3 reads TGCGCCAGCAGTCCTGACGGTTATAGCAATCAGCCCCAGCATTTT. Its protein is CASSPDGYSNQPQHF.

This clonotype came up a few times. The rearrangement uses TRBV2 and TRBJ1-2; D is perhaps TRBD1 (6 bases). The V gene lost 4 bases and the J gene lost 0 bases, with 12 bases spanning the gap. In germline, CDR1 is SNHLY, CDR2 FYNNEI. The length of the CDR3 is 15 residues. CDR3 amino acids: CASSAQGPANYGYTF. The DNA of the CDR3 is TGTGCCAGCAGTGCCCAGGGGCCCGCTAACTATGGCTACACCTTC.

A few counts support this clonotype. The chain employs TRBV9 and TRBJ2-3; tentative D call: TRBD2 (6 bases). The length of the CDR3 is 14 residues. Germline CDR1 SGDLS, CDR2 YYNGEE. Trimming left V 3 bases short and J 6 bases short, with 14 bases between. The CDR3 region is CASSGEGLADTQYF. The CDR3 DNA is TGTGCCAGCAGCGGGGAAGGGCTAGCGGATACGCAGTATTTT. The full variable domain, its missing parts supplied by reference TRBV9 and TRBJ2-3, is DSGVTQTPKHLITATGQRVTLRCSPRSGDLSVYWYQQSLDQGLQFLIQYYNGEERAKGNILERFSAQQFPDLHSELNLSSLELGDSALYFCASSGEGLADTQYFGPGTRLTVL.

This chain connects TRBV4-1 to TRBJ1-2, with D perhaps matching TRBD1 (5 bases). Trimming left V 1 base short and J 4 bases short, with 10 bases between. The CDR3 runs 14 residues. Germline V CDR1 and CDR2: MGHRA, YSYEKL. The CDR3 spells CASSQGGAGYGYTF. The CDR3, as DNA: TGCGCCAGCAGCCAAGGGGGCGCGGGCTATGGCTACACCTTC.

Notes on this clonotype: A much larger clone lies a single base off, so this may be a read error. V gene TRBV7-2 combines with J gene TRBJ1-1; D is uncertain. Trimming shortened V by 5 bases and J by 1 base, and 8 bases separated the two germline ends. Germline CDR1 reads SGHTA; CDR2 reads FQGNSA. This CDR3 region has 13 residues. CDR3 amino acids: CASSVSPNTEAFF. The CDR3 region has the DNA TGTGCCAGCAGCGTTTCACCGAACACTGAAGCTTTCTTT.

This clonotype was seen more than once but under ten times. This chain connects TRBV29-1 to TRBJ2-3; the match to TRBD2 covers 10 bases. V shed 6 bases and J 3 bases; nucleotides not matched to a gene: 6. The CDR3 contains 14 residues. CDR1 is SQVTM, CDR2 ANQGSEA, per germline. CDR3 amino acids: CSVARAGGTDTQYF. The CDR3 nucleotides read TGCAGCGTCGCACGAGCGGGGGGGACAGATACGCAGTATTTT.

This sequence joins TRBV20-1 and TRBJ1-1, with D unclear. V dropped 1 base and J dropped 5 bases, with 14 bases sitting between them. Germline lookup yields CDR1 DFQATT and CDR2 SNEGSKA (reference sequence). The CDR3 is made up of 14 amino acids. The CDR3 reads CSARGPTSGTEAFF. The DNA of the CDR3 is TGCAGTGCTAGAGGCCCAACCTCGGGTACTGAAGCTTTCTTT.

This clonotype was seen more than once but under ten times. DNA of the CDR3: TGTGCCAGCAGTGAAGGTGGGGTCGAGACCCAGTACTTC. Its translation is CASSEGGVETQYF. The genes are TRBV2 and TRBJ2-5; D unresolved. The CDR3 contains 13 residues. The V gene lost 1 base and the J gene lost 5 bases, with 8 bases spanning the gap. In germline, CDR1 is SNHLY, CDR2 FYNNEI.

Remarks on this clonotype: Germline and junction disagree at one end, which may indicate a read error. The chain joins TRBV5-1 to TRBJ2-1, with TRBD1 matching 7 bases. This CDR3 comprises 14 residues. Germline V gene sequence: CDR1 SGHRS, CDR2 YFSETQ. CDR3 bases: TGCGCCGGCAGCTGGGGGACAGATTACAATGAGCAGTTCTTC. Translated, it gives CAGSWGTDYNEQFF.

This clonotype was observed a handful of times. This rearrangement joins TRBV30 to TRBJ2-4; 7 bases align to TRBD2. Germline lookup yields CDR1 GTSNPN and CDR2 SVGIG (reference sequence). The CDR3 is made up of 15 amino acids. V shed 4 bases and J 5 bases; nucleotides not matched to a gene: 11. This chain's CDR3 is CAWTPVRSGENIQYF. The CDR3 DNA reads as TGTGCCTGGACCCCCGTGAGGAGCGGGGAAAACATTCAGTACTTC.

This clonotype was counted between two and nine times. This chain links TRBV11-2 with TRBJ2-1, with 11 bases lining up with TRBD2. CDR3 length: 18 amino acids. Germline V gene lookup returns CDR1 SGHAT and CDR2 FQNNGV. V trimming: 4 bases; J trimming: 8 bases; junction bases outside the gene matches: 16. This CDR3 reads CASSSAHPGLAAWDEQFF. In nucleotides, the CDR3 is TGTGCCAGCAGCTCAGCCCATCCGGGACTAGCGGCATGGGATGAGCAGTTCTTC. Based on the CDR3 plus reference TRBV11-2 and TRBJ2-1, the full variable domain is EAGVAQSPRYKIIEKRQSVAFWCNPISGHATLYWYQQILGQGPKLLIQFQNNGVVDDSQLPKDRFSAERLKGVDSTLKIQPAKLEDSAVYLCASSSAHPGLAAWDEQFFGPGTRLTVL.

The rearrangement uses TRBV27 and TRBJ2-7, with D hard to call. V was trimmed by 8 bases and J by 3 bases, leaving 17 bases between them. The CDR3 sequence is 14 residues long. Per germline, CDR1 MNHEY and CDR2 SMNVEV (reference sequence). CDR3 sequence reads: CASQAVSLNYEQYF. CDR3 bases: TGTGCCAGCCAAGCCGTCTCACTTAACTACGAGCAGTACTTC.

This clonotype was counted only a few times. V is TRBV24-1 and J is TRBJ2-1, with 8 bases that match TRBD1. Germline-derived CDR1 and CDR2 are KGHDR and SFDVKD. The junction had 4 bases not matched to a gene; V was cut back by 4 bases and J by 9 bases. The CDR3 spans 13 residues. CDR3 sequence (DNA): TGTGCCACCAGTGAGGCAGGGGGCGTTGAGCAGTTCTTC. Protein sequence: CATSEAGGVEQFF.

The genes are TRBV12-3 or TRBV12-4 and TRBJ2-3; 14 nucleotides align to TRBD2. With 6 bases clipped from V and 3 bases from J, the junction kept 8 bases outside the gene matches. This CDR3 spans 17 amino acids. CDR3: CASSQTSGGALTDTQYF. The CDR3 coding sequence is TGTGCCAGCAGCCAGACTAGCGGGGGGGCGTTGACAGATACGCAGTATTTT.

The chain employs TRBV5-6 and TRBJ2-6; D remains ambiguous. Trimming cost V 4 bases and J 0 bases, with 8 bases left between them. Germline CDR1 is SGHDT and CDR2 is YYEEEE. The CDR3 spans 15 residues. In DNA, the CDR3 is TGTGCCAGCAGCAAATATAACTCTGGGGCCAACGTCCTGACTTTC. This sequence encodes CASSKYNSGANVLTF.

This clonotype showed up just a few times. The rearrangement links TRBV4-3 to TRBJ2-1, with unresolved D. V was cut by 6 bases and J by 7 bases, with 10 bases left in between. CDR1 is LGHNA and CDR2 is YSLEER in the germline V gene. There are 12 residues in the CDR3. For the CDR3, the DNA is TGCGCCAGCAGTTCTGAGAGGAATGAGCAGTTCTTC. Its protein product is CASSSERNEQFF.

The chain is built from TRBV9 and TRBJ2-1; D is ambiguous. The length of the CDR3 is 15 residues. Germline CDR1 and CDR2: SGDLS and YYNGEE. Trimming cost V 0 bases and J 6 bases, with 13 bases left between them. CDR3 sequence: CASSVVALPRNEQFF. CDR3 sequence (DNA): TGTGCCAGCAGCGTAGTTGCCCTTCCCCGCAATGAGCAGTTCTTC. Based on the CDR3 plus reference TRBV9 and TRBJ2-1, the full variable domain is DSGVTQTPKHLITATGQRVTLRCSPRSGDLSVYWYQQSLDQGLQFLIQYYNGEERAKGNILERFSAQQFPDLHSELNLSSLELGDSALYFCASSVVALPRNEQFFGPGTRLTVL.

In this sample, this clonotype turned up many times. The chain combines TRBV10-3 with TRBJ2-5; D is uncertain. The CDR3 contains 14 residues. Germline V CDR1 and CDR2: ENHRY, SYGVKD. Trimming took off 0 bases at V and 0 bases at J, with 5 bases between the two ends. The CDR3 loop reads CAISESQYQETQYF. In DNA, the CDR3 is TGTGCCATCAGTGAGTCCCAGTACCAAGAGACCCAGTACTTC.

In the case of this clonotype: At one of its ends the junction is not consistent with the germline gene, which may arise from a read error. The rearrangement links TRBV5-6 to TRBJ2-4, with D perhaps assigned TRBD1 or TRBD2 (5 bases each). The CDR3 loop spans 12 amino acids. Per germline, CDR1 SGHDT and CDR2 YYEEEE. Here the CDR3 reads CAGSLGDKVQYF. The CDR3 region has the DNA TGTGCCGGCAGCTTGGGGGATAAAGTGCAGTACTTC.

This clonotype was detected many times. The V gene is TRBV6-2 or TRBV6-3, the J gene TRBJ2-1; D is uncertain. V was cut by 2 bases and J by 11 bases, with 10 bases left in between. This CDR3 is built from 12 residues. The germline gives CDR1 MNHEY, CDR2 SVGEGT. This CDR3 is CASSYRDSQQFF. The CDR3 coding sequence is TGTGCCAGCAGTTACAGAGACTCTCAGCAGTTCTTC.

This chain connects TRBV11-2 to TRBJ1-2, with a possible D match to TRBD1 (6 bases). Germline V gives CDR1 SGHAT, CDR2 FQNNGV. The germline V and J ends were trimmed by 4 bases and 2 bases, with 14 bases remaining between them. The CDR3 covers 15 residues. CDR3 residues: CASSSIGTSNYGYTF. The CDR3 DNA reads TGTGCCAGCAGCTCTATAGGGACATCGAACTATGGCTACACCTTC.

This clonotype has more than one count but fewer than ten. The chain is built from TRBV7-9 and TRBJ2-5; unclear D gene. The CDR3 extends over 13 amino acids. The V gene's germline CDR1 is SEHNR and CDR2 FQNEAQ (reference sequence). The ends were cut back, 3 bases at V and 5 bases at J, with 10 bases in the middle. CDR3 in DNA: TGTGCCAGCAGCTTCGGTGGATTCGAGACCCAGTACTTC. It encodes CASSFGGFETQYF. Combining the CDR3 with reference TRBV7-9 and TRBJ2-5 gives the whole variable domain DTGVSQNPRHKITKRGQNVTFRCDPISEHNRLYWYRQTLGQGPEFLTYFQNEAQLEKSRLLSDRFSAERPKGSFSTLEIQRTEQGDSAMYLCASSFGGFETQYFGPGTRLLVL.

The J gene is TRBJ2-7, the V gene TRBV7-8; D is unclear. Germline-derived CDR1 and CDR2 are SGHVS and FQNEAQ. The V and J ends lost 8 bases and 4 bases respectively, with 9 bases between them. CDR3 size: 11 residues. Here the CDR3 reads CASGVKYEQYF. For the CDR3, the DNA is TGTGCCAGCGGGGTTAAATACGAGCAGTACTTC. The variable domain in full, with the rest retrieved from reference TRBV7-8 and TRBJ2-7, is GAGVSQSPRYKVAKRGQDVALRCDPISGHVSLFWYQQALGQGPEFLTYFQNEAQLDKSGLPSDRFFAERPEGSVSTLKIQRTQQEDSAVYLCASGVKYEQYFGPGTRLTVT.

This clonotype was seen a handful of times. V gene TRBV5-1 combines with J gene TRBJ2-7, with 11 bases that match TRBD2. The CDR3 has 15 amino acids. Germline values: CDR1 SGHRS, CDR2 YFSETQ. Losses at the gene ends were 4 bases for V and 2 bases for J; bases not matched to a gene: 5. For the CDR3, the DNA is TGCGCCAGCAGCCCTAGCGGGGGGTCTCCCTACGAGCAGTACTTC. It encodes CASSPSGGSPYEQYF. The full variable domain, with the rest looked up from reference TRBV5-1 and TRBJ2-7, is KAGVTQTPRYLIKTRGQQVTLSCSPISGHRSVSWYQQTPGQGLQFLFEYFSETQRNKGNFPGRFSGRQFSNSRSEMNVSTLELGDSALYLCASSPSGGSPYEQYFGPGTRLTVT.

CDR3 loop: CSARDPLANEQYF. The CDR3 DNA is TGCAGTGCTAGAGATCCTCTAGCGAATGAGCAGTACTTC. This rearrangement joins TRBV20-1 to TRBJ2-5; weak D call: TRBD2 (6 bases). This CDR3 contains 13 residues. Germline V gene sequence: CDR1 DFQATT, CDR2 SNEGSKA (reference sequence). V was clipped by 0 bases and J by 11 bases, with 16 bases between them.

The chain has TRBV20-1 and TRBJ1-4, with 9 nucleotides matching TRBD1. Germline trimming cut 6 bases from V and 7 bases from J; bases unmatched to any gene: 6. This CDR3 spans 13 amino acids. CDR1 and CDR2 from the germline V gene are DFQATT and SNEGSKA (reference sequence). In DNA form, the CDR3 reads TGCAGTGCCAGACGGACAGGGGTTGAAAAACTGTTTTTT. Protein: CSARRTGVEKLFF.